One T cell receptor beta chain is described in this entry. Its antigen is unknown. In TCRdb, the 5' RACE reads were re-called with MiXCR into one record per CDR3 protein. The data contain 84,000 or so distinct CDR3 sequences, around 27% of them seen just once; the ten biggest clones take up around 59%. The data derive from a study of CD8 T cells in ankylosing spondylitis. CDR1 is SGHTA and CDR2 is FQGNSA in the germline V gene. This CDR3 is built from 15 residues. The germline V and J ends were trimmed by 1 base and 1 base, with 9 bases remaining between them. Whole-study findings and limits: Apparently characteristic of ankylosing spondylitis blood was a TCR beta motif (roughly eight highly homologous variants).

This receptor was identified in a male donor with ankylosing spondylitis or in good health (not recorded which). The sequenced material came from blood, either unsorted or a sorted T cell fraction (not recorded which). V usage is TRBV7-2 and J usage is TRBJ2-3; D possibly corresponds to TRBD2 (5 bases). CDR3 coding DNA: TGTGCCAGCAGCTTAGTGCTAGCAGGCACAGATACGCAGTATTTT. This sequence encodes CASSLVLAGTDTQYF.